The 31 T cell receptor beta chains in this list originate from one sample, sequenced in a study of OX40 agonist ivuxolimab in advanced cancers. This table comes from immunoSEQ multiplex PCR, and its TCRdb copy is limited to in-frame clones, with some not included. The profile shows about 74,000 clones, roughly 84% of them singletons. The specimen comprised CD4+ or CD8+ T cells sorted from blood, sampled in a trial of the OX40 agonist ivuxolimab. These receptors were obtained from an adult with an advanced solid tumor such as melanoma, head and neck, liver or kidney cancer.

V gene TRBV6-5 combines with J gene TRBJ1-1, with 11 nucleotides matching TRBD1. V trimming: 6 bases; J trimming: 4 bases; junction bases outside the gene matches: 4. Germline CDR1 is MNHEY and CDR2 is SVGAGI. The CDR3 runs to 14 residues. CDR3: CASSSGTGGTEAFF. The CDR3 bases are TGTGCCAGCAGCTCCGGGACAGGGGGCACTGAAGCTTTCTTT.

This CDR3 is CASTRTGGEGLEQYF. In DNA, the CDR3 is TGTGCCAGCACCAGGACAGGGGGCGAGGGGCTCGAGCAGTACTTC. The V gene is TRBV28, the J gene TRBJ2-7, with 11 nucleotides matching TRBD1. CDR1 is MDHEN and CDR2 is SYDVKM in the germline V gene. The CDR3 is made up of 15 amino acids. The V gene end was trimmed by 7 bases and the J gene end by 6 bases; junction bases not matched to a gene: 11.

J is TRBJ2-6 and V is TRBV27; D remains ambiguous. The CDR3 has 14 residues. V dropped 5 bases and J dropped 2 bases, with 7 bases sitting between them. The germline gives CDR1 MNHEY, CDR2 SMNVEV (reference sequence). The CDR3 here is CASSEDTGANVLTF. CDR3 sequence (DNA): TGTGCCAGCAGTGAAGACACTGGGGCCAACGTCCTGACTTTC.

V is TRBV7-2 and J is TRBJ1-4; 8 bases are a match to TRBD1. The germline V gene encodes CDR1 SGHTA and CDR2 FQGNSA. This CDR3 is 14 amino acids long. Unmatched junction bases numbered 11, after V lost 6 bases and J lost 11 bases. CDR3 sequence (DNA): TGTGCCAGCAGACGGGACAGGCCCCTAGGGAAACTGTTTTTT. Its translation: CASRRDRPLGKLFF. The entire variable domain, with the rest obtained from reference TRBV7-2 and TRBJ1-4, is as follows: GAGVSQSPSNKVTEKGKDVELRCDPISGHTALYWYRQSLGQGLEFLIYFQGNSAPDKSGLPSDRFSAERTGGSVSTLTIQRTQQEDSAVYLCASRRDRPLGKLFFGSGTQLSVL.

This chain uses TRBV13 with TRBJ2-3; 13 nucleotides align to TRBD2. The germline CDR1 and CDR2 sequences are PRHDT and FYEKMQ (reference sequence). The CDR3 spans 15 residues. With V trimmed by 6 bases and J by 1 base, 1 base remained unmatched. The CDR3: CASRLAGGRTDTQYF. DNA for the CDR3: TGTGCCAGCAGACTAGCGGGGGGGCGCACAGATACGCAGTATTTT.

The chain recombines TRBV30 with TRBJ2-3; the D gene is possibly TRBD2 (5 bases). Trimming cost V 3 bases and J 4 bases, with 23 bases left between them. CDR1 and CDR2 from the germline V gene are GTSNPN and SVGIG (reference sequence). The CDR3 spans 17 residues. The CDR3 DNA is TGTGCCTGGAGGATCTTTAGGGTTGCGGGCGACGCAGATACGCAGTATTTT. Amino acid sequence: CAWRIFRVAGDADTQYF.

The chain links TRBV4-2 to TRBJ2-3, with D possibly being TRBD1 or TRBD2 (5 bases each). The length of the CDR3 is 15 residues. Looked up from germline, CDR1 is LGHNA and CDR2 is YNFKEQ. V shed 4 bases and J shed 0 bases, with 11 bases lying between them. The CDR3 protein is CASSPGPQSTDTQYF. The CDR3, as DNA: TGTGCCAGCAGCCCGGGACCGCAGAGCACAGATACGCAGTATTTT.

The genes are TRBV18 and TRBJ2-7; 7 bases agree with TRBD1. Per germline, CDR1 KGHSH and CDR2 LQKENI. The CDR3 consists of 14 residues. V lost 3 bases, J lost 6 bases, and 8 bases stayed unmatched. Here the CDR3 DNA reads TGTGCCAGCTCACCTGGGACAGCCCGGGGCGAGCAGTACTTC. Translation: CASSPGTARGEQYF.

The chain combines TRBV28 with TRBJ1-3; D call uncertain. This CDR3 has 13 amino acids. Trimming pared 7 bases from V and 0 bases from J, leaving 7 bases between. In germline, CDR1 is MDHEN, CDR2 SYDVKM. The CDR3 is CASNVHSGNTIYF. Written as DNA, the CDR3 is TGTGCCAGCAATGTGCACTCTGGAAACACCATATATTTT.

This sequence joins TRBV11-2 and TRBJ2-3; the D is unclear. Trimming took off 1 base at V and 6 bases at J, with 2 bases between the two ends. This CDR3 has 11 residues. CDR1 and CDR2 from the germline V gene are SGHAT and FQNNGV. CDR3 residues: CASSLGDTQYF. The CDR3, as DNA: TGTGCCAGCAGCTTAGGTGATACGCAGTATTTT.

This clone has a single count. V usage is TRBV19 and J usage is TRBJ2-2, with D maybe TRBD1 (6 bases). This CDR3 spans 16 amino acids. V was pared by 6 bases and J by 4 bases, with 18 bases between. Germline V gives CDR1 LNHDA, CDR2 SQIVND (reference sequence). Here the CDR3 reads CASSPQAGASTGELFF. The CDR3 DNA reads TGTGCCAGTAGCCCCCAGGCAGGGGCGAGCACCGGGGAGCTGTTTTTT. The whole variable domain, filled in from reference TRBV19 and TRBJ2-2, reads DGGITQSPKYLFRKEGQNVTLSCEQNLNHDAMYWYRQDPGQGLRLIYYSQIVNDFQKGDIAEGYSVSREKKESFPLTVTSAQKNPTAFYLCASSPQAGASTGELFFGEGSRLTVL.

The gene calls are TRBV5-8 and TRBJ1-2; D remains ambiguous. V was cut by 6 bases and J by 1 base, with 16 bases left in between. There are 15 residues in the CDR3. Germline V gives CDR1 SGHTS, CDR2 YDEGEE. This CDR3 is CASIPGVRLNYGYTF. The CDR3 coding sequence is TGTGCCAGCATCCCCGGGGTCCGTCTTAACTATGGCTACACCTTC. The full variable domain, rest sourced from reference TRBV5-8 and TRBJ1-2, is EAGVTQSPTHLIKTRGQQATLRCSPISGHTSVYWYQQALGLGLQFLLWYDEGEERNRGNFPPRFSGRQFPNYSSELNVNALELEDSALYLCASIPGVRLNYGYTFGSGTRLTVV.

On this clone: The sample contains more than one DNA sequence encoding this CDR3. This chain uses TRBV19 with TRBJ2-5; 7 bases fit TRBD1. Germline CDR1 LNHDA, CDR2 SQIVND (reference sequence). The CDR3 is made up of 16 amino acids. V was clipped by 4 bases and J by 2 bases; unmatched bases: 10. For the CDR3, the DNA is TGTGCCAGTAGTACCGCGACAGGGATATCTCAAGAGACCCAGTACTTC. It specifies CASSTATGISQETQYF.

This sequence joins TRBV6-5 and TRBJ2-3; 8 bases agree with TRBD1. CDR1 is MNHEY, CDR2 SVGAGI, per germline. The CDR3 totals 14 residues. The V segment lost 5 bases and the J segment 6 bases; nucleotides outside the gene matches: 7. The CDR3 DNA follows: TGTGCCAGCAGTACCGGCAGGGGGCCCGATACGCAGTATTTT. Translation: CASSTGRGPDTQYF.

V and J are TRBV29-1 and TRBJ2-3; the match to TRBD1 covers 11 bases. The CDR3 sequence is 15 residues long. J was trimmed by 3 bases and V by 5 bases; bases with no gene match: 7. CDR1 is SQVTM, CDR2 ANQGSEA, per germline. The DNA of the CDR3 is TGCAGCGTTTACAGACGGGACAGGGGGACAGATACGCAGTATTTT. Amino acids: CSVYRRDRGTDTQYF.

J is TRBJ2-6 and V is TRBV15, with a possible D match to TRBD2 (6 bases). CDR1 is LNHNV, CDR2 YYDKDF, per germline (reference sequence). This CDR3 contains 16 residues. Trimming took off 3 bases at V and 4 bases at J, with 13 bases between the two ends. CDR3 sequence: CATSSPGTAGANVLTF. Written as DNA, the CDR3 is TGTGCCACCAGCAGTCCCGGGACTGCCGGGGCCAACGTCCTGACTTTC.

This chain links TRBV6-5 with TRBJ2-7; D may be TRBD1 (6 bases). Trimming took 2 bases from V and 3 from J, leaving 8 bases between them. This CDR3 is 13 amino acids long. The V gene's germline CDR1 is MNHEY and CDR2 SVGAGI. The CDR3 sequence is CASSYLRGYEQYF. CDR3 coding DNA: TGTGCCAGCAGTTACCTCAGGGGCTACGAGCAGTACTTC.

The rearrangement joins TRBV7-5 to TRBJ1-4; the D call of TRBD1 is as the table states it, not checked on the DNA. TRBV7-5 is an annotated pseudogene. The CDR3 has 13 amino acids. CDR3 nucleotide sequence: TGTGCAGAAGAAGGGGGCCTTAATGAAAAACTGTTTTTT. Translation gives CAEEGGLNEKLFF.

The chain recombines TRBV11-2 with TRBJ2-2; 12 bases align to TRBD2. J was trimmed by 5 bases and V by 3 bases; bases with no gene match: 1. The V gene's germline CDR1 is SGHAT and CDR2 FQNNGV. This CDR3 has 15 amino acids. CDR3 amino acids: CASSFGTSGTGELFF. In nucleotides, the CDR3 is TGTGCCAGCAGCTTCGGGACTAGCGGGACCGGGGAGCTGTTTTTT.

This chain connects TRBV12-5 to TRBJ2-4; D not resolved. The CDR3 runs 13 residues. CDR1 is LGHNT, CDR2 FRNRAP, per germline. The ends were cut back, 6 bases at V and 2 bases at J, with 8 bases in the middle. CDR3 coding DNA: TGTGCTAGTGGGAGGTCTCCCAAAAACATTCAGTACTTC. The encoded protein is CASGRSPKNIQYF.

This rearrangement joins TRBV28 to TRBJ2-7, with 8 bases matching TRBD1. The length of the CDR3 is 19 residues. CDR1 and CDR2 (germline): MDHEN, SYDVKM. V was pared by 3 bases and J by 3 bases, with 19 bases of the junction left unmatched. The chain's CDR3 is CASSLGSGQDPSRLYEQYF. CDR3 in DNA: TGTGCCAGCAGTTTGGGTTCGGGACAGGACCCTTCAAGGCTCTACGAGCAGTACTTC.

The CDR3: CASSHLTSGYINEQFF. The CDR3 bases are TGTGCCAGCAGCCATCTGACTAGCGGCTATATCAATGAGCAGTTCTTC. The chain recombines TRBV14 with TRBJ2-1; 9 positions match TRBD2. J gave up 6 bases and V 3 bases, and 9 bases lay outside the gene matches. The CDR3 contains 16 residues. Per the germline V gene, CDR1 is SGHDN and CDR2 is FVKESK.

This chain connects TRBV14 to TRBJ2-7; 8 bases are shared with TRBD1. V gave up 1 base and J gave up 9 bases; unmatched junction bases: 5. In germline, CDR1 is SGHDN, CDR2 FVKESK. This CDR3 is built from 13 residues. Here the CDR3 reads CASSQVIQGGQYF. The CDR3 nucleotides read TGTGCCAGCAGCCAAGTGATACAGGGGGGGCAGTACTTC.

This chain uses TRBV7-2 with TRBJ2-7; tentatively, D is TRBD2 (6 bases). Trimming took off 5 bases at V and 0 bases at J, with 14 bases between the two ends. Germline loops: CDR1 SGHTA, CDR2 FQGNSA. This CDR3 has 15 amino acids. In DNA, the CDR3 is TGTGCCAGCAGCCGCGGAGGGTCTAACTCCTACGAGCAGTACTTC. Translating gives CASSRGGSNSYEQYF.

This chain links TRBV15 with TRBJ2-1, with D uncertain. Germline V gene sequence: CDR1 LNHNV, CDR2 YYDKDF (reference sequence). The CDR3 is 13 residues long. V lost 1 base to trimming and J lost 9 bases, with 10 bases between them. This chain's CDR3 is CATSRAEGSEQFF. Written as DNA, the CDR3 is TGTGCCACCAGCAGAGCAGAAGGCAGTGAGCAGTTCTTC. Full variable domain (missing parts from reference TRBV15 and TRBJ2-1): DAMVIQNPRYQVTQFGKPVTLSCSQTLNHNVMYWYQQKSSQAPKLLFHYYDKDFNNEADTPDNFQSRRPNTSFCFLDIRSPGLGDTAMYLCATSRAEGSEQFFGPGTRLTVL.

The chain uses TRBV6-5 and TRBJ2-6, with TRBD2 as a possible D gene (7 bases). Per germline, CDR1 MNHEY and CDR2 SVGAGI. This CDR3 region has 15 residues. V shed 8 bases and J shed 2 bases, with 13 bases lying between them. CDR3 loop: CASGGGGTGANVLTF. DNA of the CDR3: TGTGCCAGCGGGGGAGGGGGAACTGGGGCCAACGTCCTGACTTTC.

The V gene is TRBV7-9, the J gene TRBJ1-1; D is uncertain. The CDR3 consists of 17 residues. Germline V gives CDR1 SEHNR, CDR2 FQNEAQ (reference sequence). Trimming stripped 8 bases from V and 1 base from J, with 23 bases between. This CDR3 reads CASRPAGGTLGNTEAFF. In DNA, the CDR3 is TGTGCCAGCCGCCCCGCTGGCGGTACGTTAGGGAACACTGAAGCTTTCTTT.

The gene calls are TRBV7-2 and TRBJ2-2; the match to TRBD2 covers 11 bases. J was trimmed by 6 bases and V by 4 bases; bases with no gene match: 10. This CDR3 is built from 17 residues. In germline, CDR1 is SGHTA, CDR2 FQGNSA. The CDR3 coding sequence is TGTGCCAGCAGCTCAACCAGGATGACTAGCGGGGCCGGGGAGCTGTTTTTT. It codes for CASSSTRMTSGAGELFF.

A few counts support this clone. The rearrangement joins TRBV11-1 to TRBJ2-2; 8 bases fit TRBD2. This CDR3 spans 15 amino acids. J gave up 6 bases and V 6 bases, and 9 bases lay outside the gene matches. Germline V gene sequence: CDR1 SGHAT, CDR2 FQDESV (reference sequence). The CDR3 region is CASRMSGSRAGELFF. The CDR3 nucleotides are TGTGCCAGCAGAATGAGCGGGAGCCGAGCCGGGGAGCTGTTTTTT.

The chain links TRBV27 to TRBJ2-1; D unclear. This CDR3 region has 13 residues. Per the germline V gene, CDR1 is MNHEY and CDR2 is SMNVEV (reference sequence). Deletions cut 6 bases from V and 9 bases from J, with 15 bases between. The CDR3 sequence: CASSRATSIEQFF. CDR3 bases: TGTGCCAGCAGCCGAGCCACCTCGATTGAGCAGTTCTTC.

The V call is TRBV15, the J call TRBJ1-1; D is uncertain. V shed 3 bases and J shed 0 bases, with 11 bases lying between them. This CDR3 contains 15 residues. Looked up from germline, CDR1 is LNHNV and CDR2 is YYDKDF (reference sequence). This CDR3 is CATSRKVLMNTEAFF. CDR3 in DNA: TGTGCCACCAGCAGGAAAGTACTAATGAACACTGAAGCTTTCTTT.